This T cell receptor (beta chain) derives from a study of blood T cells in healthy people across ages. The CDR3 has 16 residues. Germline CDR1 and CDR2: SGDLS and YYNGEE. Between the trimmed V and J ends, which lost 3 bases and 4 bases, there was a span of 17 bases. This clonotype was found many times. As yet, its antigen is unknown. A second about 7 to 11 cycle PCR used barcoded and J-beta primers. Researchers report that each sample yielded at least 3 million CDR3-containing paired-end reads. TCRdb redid the calling of the 5' RACE reads with MiXCR, one entry per CDR3 protein. The sample comprises about 670,000 distinct CDR3 sequences, over 40% of which are singletons, and about 13% rests with the top ten. Study observations and caveats: What prevented conclusive comparison of naive and antigen-experienced cells was that PBMCs were unsorted. There was no known CMV status for donors, so expanded clonotype changes were possibly confounded.

Material: blood. The TCR comes from a woman older than 75 in good health. The chain combines TRBV9 with TRBJ2-1, with D maybe TRBD2 (6 bases). Here the CDR3 reads CASSGLGRPTYNEQFF. CDR3 bases: TGTGCCAGCAGCGGTTTGGGGAGGCCGACGTACAATGAGCAGTTCTTC.